This T cell receptor beta chain was sequenced for a study of T cell repertoires in cytomegalovirus infection. One entry per CDR3 protein, called by TCRdb with MiXCR from the reads. Here the sample spans 750,000 to 900,000 distinct CDR3 sequences, 25% to 30% being singletons. As to this clonotype: The antigen is not known.

This CDR3 has 12 amino acids. Trimming shortened V by 5 bases and J by 8 bases, and 10 bases separated the two germline ends. CDR1 is LNHDA, CDR2 SQIVND, per germline (reference sequence). The sample was cultured CD8+ T cells from PBMCs, taken from culture after CMV antigen stimulation. The TCR comes from a human donor in good health (CMV status not recorded). Some clones in this sample may be carry-over from other donors' samples. V is TRBV19 and J is TRBJ2-1; no clear D. The CDR3: CASSSGWDEQFF. The CDR3 DNA is TGTGCCAGTAGTTCAGGTTGGGATGAGCAGTTCTTC.